Ten or more counts support the clone carrying this T cell receptor (beta chain). Its target is unknown. Patients showing uncontrolled infection, other autoimmune disease, pregnancy or lactation were ineligible. Each diagnosis was grounded in clinical symptoms, serum thyroxine and TRAb, thyroid ultrasound, and orbital computed tomography. This specimen comes from a study of T cells in Graves' hyperthyroidism and ophthalmopathy. Findings and caveats of the study: Blood samples included most of the expanded thyroid clonotypes exceeding 0.001.

Germline lookup yields CDR1 SGHVS and CDR2 FQNEAQ. V shed 5 bases, J shed 2 bases, and the junction held 8 bases outside the gene matches. CDR3 size: 18 residues. TCR beta CDR3 regions were amplified from RNA transcripts. In the first-round RT-PCR of the TCR CDR3, the HTBI primer set was used. TCRdb fed the multiplex PCR reads into MiXCR, producing one record per CDR3 protein. The repertoire includes about 560,000 distinct CDR3 sequences, approximately 15% of them detected once, and under 20% sits in the top ten. Specimen: blood. The gene calls are TRBV7-8 and TRBJ2-3, with 15 bases identical to TRBD2. The sequence came from a woman between 18 and 30 years old with Graves' hyperthyroidism. The DNA of the CDR3 is TGTGCCAGCAGCCAAGGGACTAGCGGGAGGTTGGTCACAGATACGCAGTATTTT. Amino acids: CASSQGTSGRLVTDTQYF.